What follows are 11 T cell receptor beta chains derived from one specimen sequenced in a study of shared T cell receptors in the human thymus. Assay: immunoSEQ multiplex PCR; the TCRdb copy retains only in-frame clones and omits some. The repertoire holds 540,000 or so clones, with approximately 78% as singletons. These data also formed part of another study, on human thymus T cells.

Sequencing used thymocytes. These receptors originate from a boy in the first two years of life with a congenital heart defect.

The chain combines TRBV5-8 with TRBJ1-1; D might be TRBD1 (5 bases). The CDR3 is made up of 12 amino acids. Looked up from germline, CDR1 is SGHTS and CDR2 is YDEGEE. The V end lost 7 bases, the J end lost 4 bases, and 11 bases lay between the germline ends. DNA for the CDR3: TGTGCCAGCCGGGGGGAAACCACTGAAGCTTTCTTT. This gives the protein CASRGETTEAFF.

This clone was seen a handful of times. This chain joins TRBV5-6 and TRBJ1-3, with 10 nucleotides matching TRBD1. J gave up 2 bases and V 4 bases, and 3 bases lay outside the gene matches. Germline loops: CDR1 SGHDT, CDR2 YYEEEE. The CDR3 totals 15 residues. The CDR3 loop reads CASSRQGATGNTIYF. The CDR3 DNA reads TGTGCCAGCAGCCGACAGGGGGCGACTGGAAACACCATATATTTT.

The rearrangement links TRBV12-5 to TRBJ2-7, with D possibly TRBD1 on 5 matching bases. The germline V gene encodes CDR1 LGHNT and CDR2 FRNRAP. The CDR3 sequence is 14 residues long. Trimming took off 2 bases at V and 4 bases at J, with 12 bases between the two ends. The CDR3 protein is CASGLLYRGYEQYF. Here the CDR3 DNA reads TGTGCTAGTGGTTTGCTGTATAGGGGTTACGAGCAGTACTTC.

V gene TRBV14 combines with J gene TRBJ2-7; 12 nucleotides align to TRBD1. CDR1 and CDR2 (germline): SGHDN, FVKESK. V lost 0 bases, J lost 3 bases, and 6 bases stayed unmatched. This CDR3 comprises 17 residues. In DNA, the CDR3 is TGTGCCAGCAGCCAAGAGGGACGGGACAGGGGGCTCTACGAGCAGTACTTC. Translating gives CASSQEGRDRGLYEQYF.

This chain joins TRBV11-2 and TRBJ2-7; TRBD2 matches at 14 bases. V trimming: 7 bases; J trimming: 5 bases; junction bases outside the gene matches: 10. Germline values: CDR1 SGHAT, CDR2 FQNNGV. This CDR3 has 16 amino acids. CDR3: CASTLYGTSGSHEQYF. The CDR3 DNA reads TGTGCCAGCACCCTATACGGGACTAGCGGGAGCCACGAGCAGTACTTC.

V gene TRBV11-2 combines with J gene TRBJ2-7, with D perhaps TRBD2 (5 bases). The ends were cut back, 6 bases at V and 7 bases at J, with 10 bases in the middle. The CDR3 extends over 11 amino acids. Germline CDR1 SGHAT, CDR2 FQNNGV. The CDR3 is CASRQREEQYF. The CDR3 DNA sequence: TGTGCCAGCAGACAAAGGGAGGAGCAGTACTTC.

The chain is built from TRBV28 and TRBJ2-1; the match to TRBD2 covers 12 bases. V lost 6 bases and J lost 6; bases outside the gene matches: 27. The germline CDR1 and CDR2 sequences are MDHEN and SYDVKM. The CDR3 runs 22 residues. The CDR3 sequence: CASSFRGVTSGSGGVGGNEQFF. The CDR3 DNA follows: TGTGCCAGCAGCTTCCGCGGTGTGACTAGCGGGAGCGGTGGGGTAGGAGGCAATGAGCAGTTCTTC.

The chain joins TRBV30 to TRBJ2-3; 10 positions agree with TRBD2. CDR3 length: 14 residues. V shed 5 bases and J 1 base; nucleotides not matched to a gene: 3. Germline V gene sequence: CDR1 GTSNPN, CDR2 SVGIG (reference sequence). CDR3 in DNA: TGTGCCTGGGAGCGGGAGGGAGGCACAGATACGCAGTATTTT. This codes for CAWEREGGTDTQYF. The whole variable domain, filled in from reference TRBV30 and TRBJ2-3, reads SQTIHQWPATLVQPVGSPLSLECTVEGTSNPNLYWYRQAAGRGLQLLFYSVGIGQISSEVPQNLSASRPQDRQFILSSKKLLLSDSGFYLCAWEREGGTDTQYFGPGTRLTVL.

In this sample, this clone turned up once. The CDR3 DNA follows: TGTGCCAGCAGCTCCCGGACAGGGGGGAACACCGGGGAGCTGTTTTTT. Translating it yields CASSSRTGGNTGELFF. This sequence joins TRBV9 and TRBJ2-2, with 10 bases identical to TRBD1. Unmatched junction bases numbered 4, after V lost 4 bases and J lost 1 base. Per germline, CDR1 SGDLS and CDR2 YYNGEE. The CDR3 has 16 residues.

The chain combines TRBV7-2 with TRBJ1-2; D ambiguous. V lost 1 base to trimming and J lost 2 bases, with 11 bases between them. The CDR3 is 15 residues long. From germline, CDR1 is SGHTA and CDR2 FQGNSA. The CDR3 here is CASSLDAPGNYGYTF. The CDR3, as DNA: TGTGCCAGCAGCTTAGATGCCCCGGGGAACTATGGCTACACCTTC.

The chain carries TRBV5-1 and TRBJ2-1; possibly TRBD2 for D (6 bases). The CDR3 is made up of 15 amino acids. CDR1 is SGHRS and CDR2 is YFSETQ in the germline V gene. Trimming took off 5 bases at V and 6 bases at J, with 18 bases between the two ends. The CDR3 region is CASSLLAGAPNEQFF. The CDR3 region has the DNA TGCGCCAGCAGTCTACTAGCTGGGGCCCCCAATGAGCAGTTCTTC.